Shown below are 20 T cell receptor beta chains from a single sample sequenced in a study of T-cell reconstitution after alpha-beta-depleted transplantation in children (dated by TCRdb to about 2016). What the authors observed across the whole study: Hyperexpanded clone frequencies declined over subsequent months; after one year, T-cell counts and TCRbeta diversity were mostly attributed to newly produced T cells.

Receptor amplification or capture employed PCR. For sequencing, an Illumina HiSeq 2500 was employed. To normalize quantification of the TCRbeta repertoire, the TCR libraries were built with molecular barcoding that relied on unique molecular identifiers. Using fastp trimming at Q25 and MiXCR clonotype assembly, TCRdb reanalyzed the public sequencing data and kept in-frame beta chains. Duplicate CDR3 protein sequences are folded into a single record with the most common DNA and genes. The table for this sample lists 250,000 to 300,000 distinct CDR3 sequences; over 7% of them were counted only once. The ten largest clones capture 9.1% of the sample. No antigen has been identified for these receptors. The intended sense of this specimen's treatment or condition label: allogeneic hematopoietic cell transplantation with graft depleted of TCRalphabeta T cells and CD19 B cells. The input for sequencing was peripheral blood, taken 360 days after TCRalphabeta/CD19-depleted stem cell transplant. These receptors were obtained from a female patient under 10 years old who had a stem cell transplant for Fanconi anemia, so the T cells may come from the graft donor.

This clonotype was counted ten times or more. The genes are TRBV28 and TRBJ2-7, with 8 nucleotides matching TRBD2. The CDR3 is 14 amino acids. The ends lost 4 bases at V and 4 bases at J; junction bases unmatched: 6. Germline CDR1 MDHEN, CDR2 SYDVKM. CDR3 loop: CASSSGGVEYEQYV. CDR3 bases: TGTGCCAGCAGTTCCGGGGGGGTGGAATACGAGCAGTACGTC.

Many counts were recorded for this clonotype. The chain uses TRBV10-3 and TRBJ2-1; TRBD2 matches at 8 bases. Germline CDR1 ENHRY, CDR2 SYGVKD. V shed 8 bases and J 1 base; nucleotides not matched to a gene: 4. The CDR3 consists of 14 residues. Here the CDR3 DNA reads TGTGCCATCGCGGGGGGCCCTTCCTACAATGAGCAGTTCTTC. Translated, it gives CAIAGGPSYNEQFF.

The table lists this clonotype with a few counts. This chain uses TRBV6-1 with TRBJ1-3, with D possibly matching TRBD1 (6 bases). This CDR3 spans 15 amino acids. V lost 6 bases and J 0 bases, leaving 12 bases between the germline ends. Per germline, CDR1 MNHNS and CDR2 SASEGT. The CDR3 DNA follows: TGTGCCAGCAGCTCGTCAGGGGTCTCTGGAAACACCATATATTTT. Encoded protein: CASSSSGVSGNTIYF.

On this clonotype: This clone may be a read error of a much larger clone one base away. The chain joins TRBV6-2 or TRBV6-3 to TRBJ2-5, with 9 nucleotides matching TRBD2. J was trimmed by 3 bases and V by 10 bases; bases with no gene match: 9. This CDR3 has 14 amino acids. Per germline, CDR1 MNHEY and CDR2 SVGEGT. DNA of the CDR3: TGTGCCATCCGACTAGCGGAAGCAAAAGAGACCCAGTACTTC. Translation: CAIRLAEAKETQYF.

This clonotype was observed at least ten times. V is TRBV6-2 or TRBV6-3 and J is TRBJ2-5; D gene ambiguous. Trimming removed 11 bases at V and 5 bases at J, with 12 bases between. The germline CDR1 and CDR2 sequences are MNHEY and SVGEGT. The CDR3 covers 11 residues. The chain's CDR3 is CAAGRLETQYF. The CDR3 DNA sequence: TGTGCCGCCGGGCGGTTGGAGACCCAGTACTTC.

This clonotype was detected ten times or more. This chain links TRBV28 with TRBJ2-4, with D possibly being TRBD1 (5 bases). The V gene's germline CDR1 is MDHEN and CDR2 SYDVKM. The germline V and J ends were trimmed by 5 bases and 1 base, with 18 bases remaining between them. This CDR3 contains 17 residues. The CDR3 nucleotides are TGTGCCAGCAGTCATATAAAACAGGCCGCTGCCAAAAACATTCAGTACTTC. Translated, it gives CASSHIKQAAAKNIQYF.

This clonotype was counted ten times or more. The chain recombines TRBV20-1 with TRBJ1-1; D might be TRBD1 (6 bases). V was cut by 5 bases and J by 1 base, with 17 bases left in between. The CDR3 is 15 residues long. Germline V lookup: CDR1 DFQATT, CDR2 SNEGSKA (reference sequence). CDR3 sequence: CSARPWGAPNTEAFF. CDR3 bases: TGCAGTGCTCGTCCCTGGGGGGCCCCGAACACTGAAGCTTTCTTT.

The table lists this clonotype with many counts. V is TRBV20-1 and J is TRBJ1-2; D uncertain. CDR3 length: 12 amino acids. The V end was cut by 0 bases, the J end by 4 bases, with 6 bases between. Germline V gives CDR1 DFQATT, CDR2 SNEGSKA (reference sequence). Here the CDR3 DNA reads TGCAGTGCTAGAGATGGGGTCTATGGCTACACCTTC. It yields the protein CSARDGVYGYTF.

The chain employs TRBV4-2 and TRBJ2-1, with D unclear. V shed 0 bases and J shed 6 bases, with 12 bases lying between them. CDR1 LGHNA and CDR2 YNFKEQ come from the germline V gene. This CDR3 region has 15 residues. The DNA of the CDR3 is TGTGCCAGCAGCCAAGACTCTAACATTCTCAATGAGCAGTTCTTC. This sequence encodes CASSQDSNILNEQFF.

This clonotype has only a few counts. V gene TRBV5-6 combines with J gene TRBJ1-1, with D unclear. Trimming stripped 1 base from V and 11 bases from J, with 12 bases between. The CDR3 contains 12 residues. Germline-derived CDR1 and CDR2 are SGHDT and YYEEEE. The chain's CDR3 is CASSLRGVGAFF. The CDR3 nucleotides read TGTGCCAGCAGCTTGCGGGGAGTTGGCGCTTTCTTT.

This clonotype was recorded at least ten times. This rearrangement joins TRBV18 to TRBJ2-3, with no clear D. V shed 5 bases and J shed 1 base, with 10 bases lying between them. Germline loops: CDR1 KGHSH, CDR2 LQKENI. This CDR3 is 14 amino acids long. CDR3 in DNA: TGTGCCAGCTCAAACACCAGAGGCACAGATACGCAGTATTTT. Its translation: CASSNTRGTDTQYF.

This chain connects TRBV2 to TRBJ2-1; TRBD2 matches at 8 bases. In germline, CDR1 is SNHLY, CDR2 FYNNEI. The CDR3 spans 15 residues. Trimming took 3 bases from V and 7 from J; bases not matched to a gene: 8. CDR3 sequence reads: CASSEGTRAINEQFF. The CDR3 DNA sequence: TGTGCCAGCAGTGAGGGGACTAGGGCCATTAATGAGCAGTTCTTC.

This clonotype was picked up many times. The V call is TRBV27, the J call TRBJ2-2; the match to TRBD2 covers 7 bases. The V gene's germline CDR1 is MNHEY and CDR2 SMNVEV (reference sequence). The CDR3 runs 16 residues. Trimming at V came to 2 bases and at J to 6 bases, leaving 9 bases not matched to a gene. As DNA, the CDR3 is TGTGCCAGCAGTTTAAGTTCGGCGGGAGCCCCCGGGGAGCTGTTTTTT. As protein: CASSLSSAGAPGELFF.

The J gene is TRBJ2-7, the V gene TRBV30, with 8 bases matching TRBD1. V shed 1 base and J 3 bases; nucleotides not matched to a gene: 2. Germline CDR1 reads GTSNPN; CDR2 reads SVGIG (reference sequence). The CDR3 extends over 13 amino acids. The CDR3 loop is CAWSGDRGYEQYF. As DNA, the CDR3 is TGTGCCTGGAGTGGCGACAGGGGCTACGAGCAGTACTTC.

This chain connects TRBV28 to TRBJ1-6; 8 nucleotides align to TRBD1. CDR1 MDHEN and CDR2 SYDVKM come from the germline V gene. V lost 5 bases, J lost 7 bases, and 10 bases stayed unmatched. This CDR3 contains 16 residues. CDR3 nucleotides: TGTGCCAGCAGTACACCTCCAGGGGGCGACAATTCACCCCTCCACTTT. Translated: CASSTPPGGDNSPLHF.

There are many counts of this clonotype. The chain joins TRBV5-1 to TRBJ2-1, with TRBD1 as a possible D gene (6 bases). The length of the CDR3 is 15 residues. Trimming removed 4 bases from V and 5 bases from J, with 16 bases in between. Germline assignment: CDR1 SGHRS and CDR2 YFSETQ. The CDR3, as DNA: TGCGCCAGCAGCGTCACAGGGCTAGGAGACAATGAGCAGTTCTTC. Its protein is CASSVTGLGDNEQFF.

This clonotype was seen only a few times. This sequence joins TRBV15 and TRBJ1-3; no firm D call. Germline V lookup: CDR1 LNHNV, CDR2 YYDKDF (reference sequence). V was trimmed by 0 bases and J by 3 bases, leaving 6 bases between them. The CDR3 is 14 amino acids. Written as DNA, the CDR3 is TGTGCCACCAGCAGAGAGGTCCTTGGAAACACCATATATTTT. Its translation: CATSREVLGNTIYF.

This clonotype was seen once. This chain connects TRBV20-1 to TRBJ1-2; D remains ambiguous. CDR1 DFQATT and CDR2 SNEGSKA come from the germline V gene (reference sequence). The CDR3 has 10 residues. V was shortened by 8 bases and J by 5 bases, with 9 bases between the two germline ends. The CDR3 region is CSSWGYGYTF. The CDR3 region has the DNA TGCAGTTCCTGGGGTTATGGCTACACCTTC.

This clonotype turned up a few times. The gene calls are TRBV7-8 and TRBJ2-1, with TRBD2 identical over 8 bases. This CDR3 is 17 amino acids long. CDR1 and CDR2 from the germline V gene are SGHVS and FQNEAQ. Losses at the gene ends were 5 bases for V and 2 bases for J; bases not matched to a gene: 11. The CDR3 protein is CASSPTNGGGPYNEQFF. CDR3 nucleotides: TGTGCCAGCAGCCCCACCAACGGCGGGGGGCCCTACAATGAGCAGTTCTTC.

Comment on this clonotype: With a much larger clone just one base away, this may be a read error. The rearrangement joins TRBV11-2 to TRBJ2-4, with TRBD2 identical over 13 bases. CDR1 is SGHAT and CDR2 is FQNNGV in the germline V gene. The CDR3 loop spans 18 amino acids. The junction had 10 bases not matched to a gene; V was cut back by 5 bases and J by 3 bases. As DNA, the CDR3 is TGTGCCAGCAGCCCCGGACTAGCGGGAGAAGTTGACAAAAACATTCAGTACTTC. The encoded protein is CASSPGLAGEVDKNIQYF.